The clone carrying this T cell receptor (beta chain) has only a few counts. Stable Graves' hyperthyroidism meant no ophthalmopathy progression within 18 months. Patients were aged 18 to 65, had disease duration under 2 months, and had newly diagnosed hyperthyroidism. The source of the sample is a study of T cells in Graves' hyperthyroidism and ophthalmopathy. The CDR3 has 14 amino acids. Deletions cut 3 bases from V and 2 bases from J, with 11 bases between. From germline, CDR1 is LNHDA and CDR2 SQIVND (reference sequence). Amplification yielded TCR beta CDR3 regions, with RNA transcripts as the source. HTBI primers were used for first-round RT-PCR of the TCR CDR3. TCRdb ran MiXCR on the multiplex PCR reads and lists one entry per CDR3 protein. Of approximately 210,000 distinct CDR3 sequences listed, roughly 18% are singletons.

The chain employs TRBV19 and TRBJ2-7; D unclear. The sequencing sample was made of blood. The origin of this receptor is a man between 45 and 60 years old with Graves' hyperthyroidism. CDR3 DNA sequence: TGTGCCAGTAGTATTCCGGCGTCAGCCTACGAGCAGTACTTC. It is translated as CASSIPASAYEQYF. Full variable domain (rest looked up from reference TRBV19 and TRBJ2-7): DGGITQSPKYLFRKEGQNVTLSCEQNLNHDAMYWYRQDPGQGLRLIYYSQIVNDFQKGDIAEGYSVSREKKESFPLTVTSAQKNPTAFYLCASSIPASAYEQYFGPGTRLTVT.